Presented here are 23 T cell receptor beta chains from one specimen sequenced in a study of CD8 T cells in ankylosing spondylitis. MiXCR, applied by TCRdb to the 5' RACE reads, yields one record per CDR3 protein. In the table there are over 100,000 distinct CDR3 sequences, about an eighth of which are singletons. Sequencing was performed on blood, either unsorted or a sorted T cell fraction (not recorded which). The receptors here all came from a female donor with ankylosing spondylitis or in good health (not recorded which).

Ten or more counts support this clonotype. The CDR3 sequence: CATSDLSHPEQYF. CDR3 in DNA: TGTGCCACCAGTGATTTGTCACACCCCGAGCAGTACTTC. The rearrangement links TRBV24-1 to TRBJ2-7; D remains ambiguous. The CDR3 length is 13 residues. Per the germline V gene, CDR1 is KGHDR and CDR2 is SFDVKD. Trimming removed 0 bases from V and 6 bases from J, with 8 bases in between.

This clonotype was detected ten times or more. The chain joins TRBV24-1 to TRBJ1-5; D remains unclear. The V gene lost 2 bases and the J gene lost 3 bases, with 16 bases spanning the gap. CDR1 and CDR2 from the germline V gene are KGHDR and SFDVKD. The CDR3 has 17 amino acids. CDR3 sequence (DNA): TGTGCCACCAGTGATTCTTTTTTGGGCAGCTCCAATCAGCCCCAGCATTTT. It encodes CATSDSFLGSSNQPQHF.

This clonotype was observed at least ten times. This chain joins TRBV2 and TRBJ2-1; D unclear. The CDR3 extends over 12 amino acids. CDR1 and CDR2 (germline): SNHLY, FYNNEI. Trimming took 4 bases from V and 10 from J, leaving 11 bases between them. CDR3 protein: CASSGPREEQFF. In DNA form, the CDR3 reads TGTGCCAGCAGTGGGCCTCGCGAAGAGCAGTTCTTC.

The genes are TRBV12-3 or TRBV12-4 and TRBJ2-2; 7 positions match TRBD2. CDR3 length: 15 amino acids. V lost 6 bases to trimming and J lost 8 bases; unmatched junction nucleotides: 12. CDR3 nucleotides: TGTGCCAGCAGAGGCCTTAGGGAGGGTATTGGGGAGCTGTTTTTT. It codes for CASRGLREGIGELFF.

The table lists this clonotype with many counts. The chain joins TRBV20-1 to TRBJ2-7; D is undetermined. CDR3 size: 12 residues. Germline lookup yields CDR1 DFQATT and CDR2 SNEGSKA (reference sequence). V gave up 4 bases and J gave up 3 bases, with 10 bases separating them. The CDR3 nucleotides are TGCAGTGCTACAAGGGCTCTCTACGAGCAGTACTTC. Amino acids: CSATRALYEQYF.

This sequence joins TRBV3-1 and TRBJ2-7, with 14 bases that match TRBD2. This CDR3 region has 16 residues. V was clipped by 6 bases and J by 5 bases; unmatched bases: 9. The germline gives CDR1 LGHDT, CDR2 YNNKEL (reference sequence). CDR3 residues: CASSPRLAGGVHEQYF. The CDR3 DNA follows: TGTGCCAGCAGTCCAAGACTAGCGGGAGGGGTCCACGAGCAGTACTTC.

This clonotype was counted at least ten times. The V call is TRBV11-2, the J call TRBJ1-1; possibly TRBD1 for D (5 bases). The germline V and J ends were trimmed by 8 bases and 7 bases, with 17 bases remaining between them. The CDR3 is made up of 13 amino acids. Germline CDR1 reads SGHAT; CDR2 reads FQNNGV. CDR3 nucleotide sequence: TGTGCCAGCCAAAAAGTATGGGACCTTGAAGCTTTCTTT. Translating gives CASQKVWDLEAFF.

The sample holds many counts of this clonotype. The chain combines TRBV11-1 with TRBJ1-4; perhaps TRBD1 as D (5 bases). V was cut by 1 base and J by 3 bases, with 18 bases left in between. Germline V gene data show CDR1 as SGHAT and CDR2 as FQDESV (reference sequence). The CDR3 covers 18 residues. CDR3 coding DNA: TGTGCCAGCAGCTTAGAGTGGACACCTGCCAGATCTAATGAAAAACTGTTTTTT. Its translation is CASSLEWTPARSNEKLFF.

V usage is TRBV4-2 and J usage is TRBJ1-1, with D possibly TRBD1 on 5 matching bases. This CDR3 comprises 15 residues. The germline V gene has CDR1 LGHNA and CDR2 YNFKEQ. V was shortened by 1 base and J by 0 bases, with 9 bases between the two germline ends. CDR3 in amino acids: CASSQVGQMNTEAFF. The CDR3 region has the DNA TGTGCCAGCAGCCAAGTGGGGCAGATGAACACTGAAGCTTTCTTT.

The genes are TRBV19 and TRBJ1-6, with D tentatively TRBD1 (6 bases). Per germline, CDR1 LNHDA and CDR2 SQIVND (reference sequence). The germline V and J ends were trimmed by 3 bases and 6 bases, with 15 bases remaining between them. The CDR3 runs 16 residues. This CDR3 is CASSMPTGRVNSPLHF. In DNA, the CDR3 is TGTGCCAGTAGTATGCCGACAGGACGAGTTAATTCACCCCTCCACTTT.

As for this clonotype: This sequence may be a read error, since a much larger clone differs from it by one base. The chain uses TRBV9 and TRBJ2-3; no definite D call. Germline loops: CDR1 SGDLS, CDR2 YYNGEE. The CDR3 loop spans 14 amino acids. V was shortened by 4 bases and J by 12 bases, with 21 bases between the two germline ends. The CDR3 region has the DNA TGTGCCAGCAGCCCTAAAATGGTCGGGTGGGTCCAGTATTTT. It yields the protein CASSPKMVGWVQYF.

This clonotype was observed a handful of times. A read error may explain this, as a much larger clone is one base away. The V gene is TRBV5-1, the J gene TRBJ2-1; tentatively, D is TRBD1 or TRBD2 (5 bases each). Germline CDR1 reads SGHRS; CDR2 reads YFSETQ. The CDR3 extends over 15 amino acids. Trimming cost V 0 bases and J 6 bases, with 13 bases left between them. The CDR3 DNA is TGCGCCAGCAGCTTGGGGGACGTGGGGTTCAATGAGCAGTTCTTC. It encodes CASSLGDVGFNEQFF.

The V gene is TRBV30, the J gene TRBJ2-4, with no clear D. Trimming took off 4 bases at V and 6 bases at J, with 13 bases between the two ends. The CDR3 length is 13 residues. CDR1 is GTSNPN, CDR2 SVGIG, per germline (reference sequence). Here the CDR3 DNA reads TGTGCCTGGAACCCCGGTGCAGTAAACATTCAGTACTTC. Its protein is CAWNPGAVNIQYF.

Many counts were recorded for this clonotype. This chain uses TRBV12-3 or TRBV12-4 with TRBJ2-2, with 8 bases fitting TRBD1. The V gene end was trimmed by 6 bases and the J gene end by 3 bases; junction bases not matched to a gene: 3. The CDR3 totals 14 residues. The CDR3 region has the DNA TGTGCCAGCAGGTCGACAGGGGACACCGGGGAGCTGTTTTTT. Residues: CASRSTGDTGELFF.

This clonotype occurred a few times. This chain uses TRBV5-1 with TRBJ2-7, with D unclear. This CDR3 spans 14 amino acids. CDR1 and CDR2 (germline): SGHRS, YFSETQ. V lost 1 base, J lost 2 bases, and 10 bases lay in between. The CDR3, as DNA: TGCGCCAGCAGCTTGTTGCCTACAGCCTACGAGCAGTACTTC. Translation gives CASSLLPTAYEQYF.

This clonotype was observed at least ten times. The rearrangement joins TRBV28 to TRBJ2-1; the D is unclear. This CDR3 has 11 amino acids. V was clipped by 2 bases and J by 7 bases, with 3 bases between them. Germline values: CDR1 MDHEN, CDR2 SYDVKM. The CDR3, as DNA: TGTGCCAGCAGTTTAATTAATGAGCAGTTCTTC. It is translated as CASSLINEQFF.

This clonotype has a count of ten or more. J is TRBJ1-1 and V is TRBV7-8; the D gene is possibly TRBD1 (6 bases). This CDR3 contains 15 residues. The ends were cut back, 6 bases at V and 0 bases at J, with 14 bases in the middle. Germline V gives CDR1 SGHVS, CDR2 FQNEAQ. CDR3 residues: CASRVTGPLNTEAFF. CDR3 sequence (DNA): TGTGCCAGCAGGGTGACAGGCCCCCTGAACACTGAAGCTTTCTTT.

A few counts support this clonotype. The rearrangement uses TRBV9 and TRBJ2-7, with D possibly TRBD2 on 5 matching bases. CDR3 length: 13 residues. Trimming pared 3 bases from V and 3 bases from J, leaving 10 bases between. From germline, CDR1 is SGDLS and CDR2 YYNGEE. DNA for the CDR3: TGTGCCAGCAGCGAGAGGACTGGCTACGAGCAGTACTTC. Translated: CASSERTGYEQYF.

Remarks on this clonotype: The junction shows a germline mismatch at one end, possibly a read error. This chain links TRBV30 with TRBJ1-1, with D possibly being TRBD1 (6 bases). There are 13 residues in the CDR3. CDR1 GTSNPN and CDR2 SVGIG come from the germline V gene (reference sequence). CDR3 region: CAWSVSMGHPTGF. As DNA, the CDR3 is TGTGCCTGGAGTGTAAGTATGGGACACCCTACAGGATTT.

At least ten counts were recorded for this clonotype. This chain links TRBV20-1 with TRBJ2-1; 9 nucleotides align to TRBD2. CDR3 size: 13 residues. CDR1 and CDR2 (germline): DFQATT, SNEGSKA (reference sequence). V dropped 5 bases and J dropped 5; count of bases not matched to a gene: 4. The CDR3 DNA follows: TGCAGTGCTCCAGCGGGGGGAAACAATGAGCAGTTCTTC. Protein: CSAPAGGNNEQFF.

This clonotype appeared a few times. This chain uses TRBV9 with TRBJ2-5, with 12 bases lining up with TRBD2. Unmatched junction bases numbered 1, after V lost 3 bases and J lost 1 base. The CDR3 consists of 15 residues. Germline V gives CDR1 SGDLS, CDR2 YYNGEE. The CDR3 sequence: CASSGLAGVQETQYF. The CDR3 DNA sequence: TGTGCCAGCAGCGGACTAGCGGGAGTCCAAGAGACCCAGTACTTC.

This clonotype was detected many times. The V call is TRBV10-3, the J call TRBJ2-7; 10 bases are shared with TRBD2. Germline CDR1 is ENHRY and CDR2 is SYGVKD. With 9 bases clipped from V and 2 bases from J, the junction kept 7 bases outside the gene matches. This CDR3 spans 14 amino acids. CDR3 bases: TGTGCCATTTCCGAACTAGCGGGACCCTACGAGCAGTACTTC. Residues: CAISELAGPYEQYF.

A remark on this clonotype: One end of the junction varies from germline; a read error may be responsible. The V call is TRBV6-1, the J call TRBJ2-1, with TRBD2 identical over 8 bases. Germline V lookup: CDR1 MNHNS, CDR2 SASEGT. The length of the CDR3 is 14 residues. DNA for the CDR3: TGTGTCAGCACCCCCAGCGGGGGTGACAATGAGCAGTTCTTC. Amino acids: CVSTPSGGDNEQFF.